This T cell receptor (beta chain) originates from a study of cytomegalovirus exposure and HLA in healthy donors. Healthy individuals who donated bone marrow served as the donors. Whole-study results and caveats: Most sequenced TCRs were rare (though some public TCRs occurred in many donors).

PCR involved 60 Vbeta and 13 Jbeta primers. Data came from immunoSEQ multiplex PCR; TCRdb stores just in-frame clones and leaves some out. The sample has under 200,000 clones; about 81% are singletons. Points on this clone: The antigen remains unidentified.

This CDR3 is 12 amino acids long. The V and J ends lost 9 bases and 5 bases, in that order; junction bases with no gene match: 7. Germline-derived CDR1 and CDR2 are MNHEY and SMNVEV (reference sequence). The V and J genes are TRBV27 and TRBJ2-7; 7 nucleotides match TRBD1. This clonotype was obtained from a woman aged 45-59 years in good health and CMV-seropositive. Input material: PBMCs. The CDR3 reads CASSPQGDEQYF. CDR3 nucleotide sequence: TGTGCCAGTAGCCCCCAGGGGGACGAGCAGTACTTC.